What follows are 21 T cell receptor beta chains derived from one specimen sequenced in a study of control samples from healthy donors and cancer patients. The assay was immunoSEQ multiplex PCR, and TCRdb's table has in-frame clones only and misses some. The sample holds 70,000 to 100,000 clones, roughly 90% seen once. Input material: PBMCs. These receptors originate from a woman aged 60-70 years with head and neck cancer.

The chain uses TRBV30 and TRBJ1-1, with TRBD1 matching over 8 bases. There are 13 residues in the CDR3. Losses at the gene ends were 3 bases for V and 5 bases for J; bases not matched to a gene: 5. Germline CDR1 reads GTSNPN; CDR2 reads SVGIG (reference sequence). The CDR3: CAWRRTGQTEAFF. DNA of the CDR3: TGTGCCTGGAGACGGACAGGGCAAACTGAAGCTTTCTTT.

The chain recombines TRBV2 with TRBJ2-7; 9 bases are shared with TRBD2. The trim removed 2 bases at V and 6 bases at J, leaving 8 bases unmatched. Germline V gene sequence: CDR1 SNHLY, CDR2 FYNNEI. The CDR3 runs to 15 residues. The CDR3 coding sequence is TGTGCCAGCAGTGAACTTGGGACTAGCCGTCCCGAGCAGTACTTC. Translating gives CASSELGTSRPEQYF.

This clone was picked up one time. The rearrangement uses TRBV7-9 and TRBJ2-2; D remains ambiguous. Germline V gene sequence: CDR1 SEHNR, CDR2 FQNEAQ (reference sequence). V was clipped by 2 bases and J by 7 bases, with 8 bases between them. The CDR3 is made up of 13 amino acids. For the CDR3, the DNA is TGTGCCAGCAGCTTATCAGTTTTCGGGGAGCTGTTTTTT. Translated: CASSLSVFGELFF.

V is TRBV27 and J is TRBJ1-4; D is possibly TRBD1 (5 bases). This CDR3 region has 14 residues. Trimming left V 5 bases short and J 3 bases short, with 10 bases between. CDR1 is MNHEY, CDR2 SMNVEV, per germline (reference sequence). In DNA, the CDR3 is TGTGCCAGCAGTCAAGACAGATCTAATGAAAAACTGTTTTTT. It specifies CASSQDRSNEKLFF. Full variable domain (rest looked up from reference TRBV27 and TRBJ1-4): EAQVTQNPRYLITVTGKKLTVTCSQNMNHEYMSWYRQDPGLGLRQIYYSMNVEVTDKGDVPEGYKVSRKEKRNFPLILESPSPNQTSLYFCASSQDRSNEKLFFGSGTQLSVL.

The chain carries TRBV2 and TRBJ1-2; D uncertain. CDR1 and CDR2 (germline): SNHLY, FYNNEI. This CDR3 comprises 14 residues. V lost 0 bases and J 4 bases, leaving 9 bases between the germline ends. The DNA of the CDR3 is TGTGCCAGCAGTGAAGCCAACGCCATCTATGGCTACACCTTC. Amino acid sequence: CASSEANAIYGYTF.

This clone has only one observation. V gene TRBV7-6 combines with J gene TRBJ1-3; maybe TRBD1 (6 bases). Trimming pared 5 bases from V and 8 bases from J, leaving 10 bases between. The CDR3 contains 12 residues. The germline gives CDR1 SGHVS, CDR2 FNYEAQ. The CDR3 protein is CASSRTEDTIYF. CDR3 in DNA: TGTGCCAGCAGCCGGACAGAGGACACCATATATTTT.

The V and J genes are TRBV29-1 and TRBJ2-1, with 11 nucleotides matching TRBD2. The CDR3 consists of 13 residues. Germline values: CDR1 SQVTM, CDR2 ANQGSEA. V was clipped by 6 bases and J by 9 bases; unmatched bases: 7. The CDR3 nucleotides read TGCAGCGTATCTAGCGGGAGGATTTTTGAGCAGTTCTTC. This codes for CSVSSGRIFEQFF.

The V call is TRBV19, the J call TRBJ2-1; weak D call: TRBD1 (6 bases). The CDR3 loop spans 18 amino acids. The V end lost 1 base, the J end lost 6 bases, and 22 bases lay between the germline ends. In germline, CDR1 is LNHDA, CDR2 SQIVND (reference sequence). CDR3 in DNA: TGTGCCAGTAGTATAGGGCAGACGACAGGCGGGCTTGGCAATGAGCAGTTCTTC. This encodes CASSIGQTTGGLGNEQFF. Drawing the rest from reference TRBV19 and TRBJ2-1, the complete variable domain is DGGITQSPKYLFRKEGQNVTLSCEQNLNHDAMYWYRQDPGQGLRLIYYSQIVNDFQKGDIAEGYSVSREKKESFPLTVTSAQKNPTAFYLCASSIGQTTGGLGNEQFFGPGTRLTVL.

This clone has a handful of counts. The chain joins TRBV11-2 to TRBJ2-7; TRBD2 matches 7 bases. Germline V gene sequence: CDR1 SGHAT, CDR2 FQNNGV. This CDR3 comprises 15 residues. J lost 1 base, V lost 3 bases, and 6 bases had no gene match. Here the CDR3 reads CASSLASGRSYEQYF. Here the CDR3 DNA reads TGTGCCAGCAGCTTGGCTAGCGGACGATCCTACGAGCAGTACTTC.

Turning to this clone: One end of the junction varies from germline; a read error may be responsible. This chain connects TRBV18 to TRBJ1-6; TRBD1 agrees at 9 bases. The CDR3 totals 15 residues. Germline lookup yields CDR1 KGHSH and CDR2 LQKENI. CDR3 DNA sequence: TGTGCCAGCTCCCCACAGGGGGCGCGAGATTCACCCCTCCACTTT. Translation gives CASSPQGARDSPLHF.

CDR3 in amino acids: CAITPGLSDNEQFF. DNA for the CDR3: TGTGCCATCACTCCGGGACTCAGTGACAATGAGCAGTTCTTC. The gene calls are TRBV10-3 and TRBJ2-1; D is perhaps TRBD2 (6 bases). This CDR3 is 14 amino acids long. Germline loops: CDR1 ENHRY, CDR2 SYGVKD. V gave up 7 bases and J gave up 5 bases, with 15 bases separating them.

V gene TRBV29-1 combines with J gene TRBJ1-2; D remains ambiguous. Trimming pared 2 bases from V and 4 bases from J, leaving 8 bases between. Germline V gene lookup returns CDR1 SQVTM and CDR2 ANQGSEA. This CDR3 has 12 amino acids. The CDR3 region has the DNA TGCAGCGTTGAAAGGCACGTCTATGGCTACACCTTC. Translating it yields CSVERHVYGYTF.

This sequence joins TRBV29-1 and TRBJ1-1; D remains ambiguous. V lost 6 bases and J lost 8, with 13 bases in between. The CDR3 has 11 residues. Germline CDR1 is SQVTM and CDR2 is ANQGSEA. DNA of the CDR3: TGCAGCGTGACTTGGGCGGCAGAAGCTTTCTTT. Protein product: CSVTWAAEAFF.

The rearrangement links TRBV19 to TRBJ2-7; 11 bases fit TRBD2. J was trimmed by 1 base and V by 5 bases; bases with no gene match: 4. The germline gives CDR1 LNHDA, CDR2 SQIVND (reference sequence). The CDR3 spans 15 residues. CDR3 sequence: CASSPRLAGSYEQYF. CDR3 sequence (DNA): TGTGCCAGTAGTCCACGACTAGCGGGATCCTACGAGCAGTACTTC.

V and J are TRBV10-3 and TRBJ1-5; no clear D. This CDR3 has 12 residues. Deletions cut 3 bases from V and 4 bases from J, with 4 bases between. Germline V gives CDR1 ENHRY, CDR2 SYGVKD. The CDR3: CAISDNNQPQHF. The CDR3 coding sequence is TGTGCCATCAGTGACAATAATCAGCCCCAGCATTTT.

The chain has TRBV19 and TRBJ1-2; 8 bases fit TRBD1. This CDR3 spans 14 amino acids. J lost 2 bases, V lost 4 bases, and 3 bases had no gene match. The germline V gene has CDR1 LNHDA and CDR2 SQIVND (reference sequence). Here the CDR3 DNA reads TGTGCCAGTAGTAAAGACAGGGGAAACTATGGCTACACCTTC. Its translation: CASSKDRGNYGYTF.

V usage is TRBV5-4 and J usage is TRBJ2-7; D may be TRBD1 (6 bases). Germline V CDR1 and CDR2: SGHNT, YYREEE (reference sequence). The CDR3 consists of 14 residues. The ends were cut back, 0 bases at V and 1 base at J, with 8 bases in the middle. CDR3 amino acids: CASSLAGVSYEQYF. The CDR3 DNA follows: TGTGCCAGCAGCTTGGCAGGGGTATCCTACGAGCAGTACTTC.

This chain uses TRBV13 with TRBJ2-3; D unclear. The CDR3 spans 13 residues. Germline lookup yields CDR1 PRHDT and CDR2 FYEKMQ (reference sequence). The V end lost 5 bases, the J end lost 3 bases, and 9 bases lay between the germline ends. CDR3 sequence: CASSPPTTDTQYF. The CDR3 DNA is TGTGCCAGCAGCCCGCCGACAACAGATACGCAGTATTTT.

V and J are TRBV5-1 and TRBJ2-5, with D maybe TRBD1 (5 bases). CDR1 SGHRS and CDR2 YFSETQ come from the germline V gene. V lost 3 bases and J 3 bases, leaving 12 bases between the germline ends. The CDR3 covers 14 residues. The CDR3 coding sequence is TGCGCCAGCAGCTCTCAGGGTGATGAAGAGACCCAGTACTTC. This codes for CASSSQGDEETQYF.

CDR3 DNA: TGTGCCAGCAGCGATCGCTTGACAGGGACCTATGGCTACACCTTC. Its translation: CASSDRLTGTYGYTF. The genes are TRBV5-4 and TRBJ1-2; TRBD1 matches 7 bases. In germline, CDR1 is SGHNT, CDR2 YYREEE (reference sequence). V shed 4 bases, J shed 4 bases, and the junction held 10 bases outside the gene matches. The CDR3 has 15 amino acids. The variable domain in full, completed from reference TRBV5-4 and TRBJ1-2, reads ETGVTQSPTHLIKTRGQQVTLRCSSQSGHNTVSWYQQALGQGPQFIFQYYREEENGRGNFPPRFSGLQFPNYSSELNVNALELDDSALYLCASSDRLTGTYGYTFGSGTRLTVV.

The chain employs TRBV28 and TRBJ1-1; TRBD1 might be the D (6 bases). In germline, CDR1 is MDHEN, CDR2 SYDVKM. V lost 4 bases, J lost 2 bases, and 17 bases lay in between. This CDR3 has 16 residues. This CDR3 is CASSSAARGINTEAFF. The CDR3 DNA follows: TGTGCCAGCAGTTCCGCAGCCAGGGGTATAAACACTGAAGCTTTCTTT.